This T cell receptor beta chain was captured by sequencing in a study of cytomegalovirus exposure and HLA in healthy donors (dated by TCRdb to the late 2010s). For the study in its entirety: According to a later analysis, the 120 or so validation repertoires were produced on the same platform as the roughly 600 repertoires of the first cohort. To predict cytomegalovirus infection status, the study brought together high-throughput TCR immunosequencing, statistical association of individual TCRs with disease status, and machine learning. The study aimed to test whether cataloging public T cell receptors could reveal signatures of past pathogen exposure. Besides the first cohort of 666 subjects, a separate validation cohort made up of 120 different subjects was used.

From its cysteine to its phenylalanine, the CDR3 spans 13 amino acids. Kept here is only the CDR3 DNA, which spans 39 bases and is read in frame from base 1. V loses 4 bases, J loses 7 bases, and the germline ends lie 8 bases apart. The germline V gene yields SGHDN for CDR1 and FVKESK for CDR2. Libraries were constructed by the immunoSEQ multiplex PCR assay. As for how the authors treated the data: A statistical classification framework was built to diagnose cytomegalovirus status from the catalog of TCR beta chain sequences. Drawn from immuneACCESS, this table holds only the in-frame rearrangements with V and J called that TCRdb kept. Clones are partly lost; checked studies trace under half to an unresolved V gene and leave the rest unexplained. The DNA was the basis for D and trimming; V, J and clone size are from that table. The sample data list 120,000 to 150,000 clones, and roughly 90% of these were observed just once. Together, the top ten hold 0.6% to 0.85% of the sample.

The paper's findings and limits, for the study overall: It was suggested by the authors that the approach could potentially be generalized to other disease states and immunological phenotypes. The validation cohort had no HLA typing available for a later analysis, so co-occurrence within that cohort was assessed over all 130 or so repertoires. In both the original and validation cohorts, the classifier was reported to diagnose cytomegalovirus status with high specificity and sensitivity. Most TCR sequences were observed very rarely across donors, whereas some public TCRs were present in many individuals. The study gave a list of over 150 TCR beta chains associated with cytomegalovirus. In a later analysis, TCRs clustered in the first cohort were found to also tend to co-occur in the approximately 110 validation repertoires, with roughly 93% of cluster scores above 0. In vitro tests confirmed that a few of the cytomegalovirus-associated TCR beta chains recognize cytomegalovirus antigens.

With regard to this clone: Its recognized antigen is unknown. Base qualities were left out, and no much larger clone turns up one base away.

Separate from the approximately 700-subject first cohort, the validation cohort of more than 90 subjects was the group to which the donors belonged. This clonotype was obtained from a man aged 18 to 29 in good health and CMV-seronegative. The specimen sequenced was PBMCs. In this chain, TRBV14 is recombined with TRBJ1-6, with the D segment identity uncertain. In nucleotides, the sequence is TGTGCCAGCAGCCTATGGCCAAATTCACCCCTCCACTTT. It translates to CASSLWPNSPLHF.